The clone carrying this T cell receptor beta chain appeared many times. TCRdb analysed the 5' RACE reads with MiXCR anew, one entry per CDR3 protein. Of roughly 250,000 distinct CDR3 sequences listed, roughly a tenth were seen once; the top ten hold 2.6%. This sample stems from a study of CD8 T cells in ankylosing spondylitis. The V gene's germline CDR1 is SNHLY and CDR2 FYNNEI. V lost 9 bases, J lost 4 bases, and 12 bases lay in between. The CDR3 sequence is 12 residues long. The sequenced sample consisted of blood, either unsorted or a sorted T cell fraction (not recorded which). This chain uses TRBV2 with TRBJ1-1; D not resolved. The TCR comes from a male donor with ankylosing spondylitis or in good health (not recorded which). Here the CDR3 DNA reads TGTGCCAGATCCATACCGTCCACTGAAGCTTTCTTT. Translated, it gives CARSIPSTEAFF. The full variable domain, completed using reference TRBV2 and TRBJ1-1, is EPEVTQTPSHQVTQMGQEVILRCVPISNHLYFYWYRQILGQKVEFLVSFYNNEISEKSEIFDDQFSVERPDGSNFTLKIRSTKLEDSAMYFCARSIPSTEAFFGQGTRLTVV.